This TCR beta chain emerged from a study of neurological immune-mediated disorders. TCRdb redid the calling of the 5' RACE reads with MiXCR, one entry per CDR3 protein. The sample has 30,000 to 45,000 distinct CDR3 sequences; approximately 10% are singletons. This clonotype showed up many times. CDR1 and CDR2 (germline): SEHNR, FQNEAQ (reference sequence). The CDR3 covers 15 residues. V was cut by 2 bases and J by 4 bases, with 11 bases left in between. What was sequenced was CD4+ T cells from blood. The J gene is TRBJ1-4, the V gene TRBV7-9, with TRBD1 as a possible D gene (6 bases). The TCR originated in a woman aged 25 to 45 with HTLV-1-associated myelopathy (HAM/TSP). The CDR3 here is CASSLMGQINEKLFF. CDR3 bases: TGTGCCAGCAGCTTAATGGGACAAATTAATGAAAAACTGTTTTTT.